The T cell receptor (beta chain) under discussion was sequenced for a study of CD8 T cells in ankylosing spondylitis. The CDR3 has 13 amino acids. The germline V and J ends were trimmed by 4 bases and 2 bases, with 10 bases remaining between them. The V gene's germline CDR1 is SQVTM and CDR2 ANQGSEA. TCRdb reprocessed the 5' RACE reads with MiXCR, giving one entry per CDR3 protein. This table holds around 130,000 distinct CDR3 sequences, 9.3% found once. At least ten counts were recorded for this clonotype. J is TRBJ2-3 and V is TRBV29-1; D gene ambiguous. Sequencing was done on a sample of blood, either unsorted or a sorted T cell fraction (not recorded which). The TCR was taken from a male donor with ankylosing spondylitis or in good health (not recorded which). The CDR3 nucleotides are TGCAGCGTTGGGATCGGGCCCACAGATACGCAGTATTTT. Its translation is CSVGIGPTDTQYF.